This T cell receptor beta chain was profiled in a study of shared clonotypes between healthy human individuals. Study details: The cohort had two women and a few men, ages 18 to 49.

Study results and caveats: Generation probabilities of non-shared clonotypes were lower (relative to those shared by all four donors).

Running of the assay took place at deep level. In the source study's methods: Junction-only sequences without quality scores were provided by ImmunoSEQ, so filtering was different. Method: immunoSEQ multiplex PCR; TCRdb's copy keeps in-frame clones and lacks some. That table furnishes V, J and clone size, whereas the DNA furnished D and trimming. The sample contains about 2,100,000 clones, approximately 94% of which appear only once. As regards this clone: As yet, its antigen is unknown.

The CDR3 length is 13 residues. Trimming took off 3 bases at V and 6 bases at J, with 12 bases between the two ends. From germline, CDR1 is MNHEY and CDR2 SMNVEV (reference sequence). The naive CD8 population came from CD45RO-negative cells selected for CCR7, without terminally differentiated effector memory CD45RA+ cells. Source material: naive CD8+ T cells from PBMCs. The clonotype was recovered from a young man in good health. Some clones in this sample may be carry-over from other donors' samples. The chain joins TRBV27 to TRBJ2-7; the D gene is possibly TRBD1 (5 bases). The CDR3 here is CASSLYQGSEQYF. The DNA of the CDR3 is TGTGCCAGCAGTTTGTACCAGGGATCCGAGCAGTACTTC.